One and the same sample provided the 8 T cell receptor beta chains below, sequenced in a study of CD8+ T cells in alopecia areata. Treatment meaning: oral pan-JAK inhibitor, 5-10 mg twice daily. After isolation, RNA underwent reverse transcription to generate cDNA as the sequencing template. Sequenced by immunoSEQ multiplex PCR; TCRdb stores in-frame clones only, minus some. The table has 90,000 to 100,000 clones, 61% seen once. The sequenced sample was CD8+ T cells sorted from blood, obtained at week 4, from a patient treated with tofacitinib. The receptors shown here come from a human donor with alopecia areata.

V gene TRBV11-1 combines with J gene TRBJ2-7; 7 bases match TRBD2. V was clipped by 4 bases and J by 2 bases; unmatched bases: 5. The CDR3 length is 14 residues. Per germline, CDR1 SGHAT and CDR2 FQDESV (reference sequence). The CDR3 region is CASSSAGVTYEQYF. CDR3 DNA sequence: TGTGCCAGCAGCTCCGCGGGAGTCACCTACGAGCAGTACTTC.

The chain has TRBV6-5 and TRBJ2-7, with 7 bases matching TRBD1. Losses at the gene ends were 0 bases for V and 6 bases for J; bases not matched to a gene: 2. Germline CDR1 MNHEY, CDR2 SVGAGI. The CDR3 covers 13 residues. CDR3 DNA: TGTGCCAGCAGTTACTCCAGGGGGAGCGAGCAGTACTTC. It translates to CASSYSRGSEQYF.

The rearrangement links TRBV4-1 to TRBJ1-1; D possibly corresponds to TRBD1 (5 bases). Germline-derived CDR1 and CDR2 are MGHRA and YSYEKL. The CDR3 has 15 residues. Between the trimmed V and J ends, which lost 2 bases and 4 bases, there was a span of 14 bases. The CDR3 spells CASSQPAGGATEAFF. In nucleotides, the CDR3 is TGCGCCAGCAGCCAACCCGCGGGAGGGGCCACTGAAGCTTTCTTT.

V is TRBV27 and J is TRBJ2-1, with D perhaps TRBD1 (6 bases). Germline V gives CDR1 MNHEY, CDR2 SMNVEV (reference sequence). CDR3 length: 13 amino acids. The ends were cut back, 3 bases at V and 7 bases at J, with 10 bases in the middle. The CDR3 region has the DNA TGTGCCAGCAGTTTTACAGGGTGGAATGAGCAGTTCTTC. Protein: CASSFTGWNEQFF.

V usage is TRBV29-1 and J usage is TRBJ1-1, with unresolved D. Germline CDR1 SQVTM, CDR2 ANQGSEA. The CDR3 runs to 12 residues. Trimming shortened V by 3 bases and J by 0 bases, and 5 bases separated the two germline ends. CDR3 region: CSVEVMNTEAFF. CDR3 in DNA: TGCAGCGTTGAGGTTATGAACACTGAAGCTTTCTTT.

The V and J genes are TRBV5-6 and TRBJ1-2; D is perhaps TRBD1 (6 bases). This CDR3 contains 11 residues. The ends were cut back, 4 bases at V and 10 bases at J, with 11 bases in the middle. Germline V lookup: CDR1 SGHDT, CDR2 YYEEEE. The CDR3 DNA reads TGTGCCAGCAGCCTTACAGGGAACTACACCTTC. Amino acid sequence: CASSLTGNYTF.

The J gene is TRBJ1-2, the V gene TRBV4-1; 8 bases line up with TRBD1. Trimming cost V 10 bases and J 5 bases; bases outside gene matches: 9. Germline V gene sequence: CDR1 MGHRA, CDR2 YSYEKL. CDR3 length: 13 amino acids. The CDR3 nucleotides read TGCGCCACCTTAGGGACAGGAGCTTATGGCTACACCTTC. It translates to CATLGTGAYGYTF.

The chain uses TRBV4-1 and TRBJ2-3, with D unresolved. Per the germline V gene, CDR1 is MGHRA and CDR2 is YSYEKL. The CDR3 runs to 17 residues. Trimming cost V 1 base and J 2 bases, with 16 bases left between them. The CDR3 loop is CASSQVFSRPTTDTQYF. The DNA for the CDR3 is TGCGCCAGCAGCCAAGTTTTCTCCCGACCTACCACAGATACGCAGTATTTT.